This T cell receptor beta chain stems from a study of T cells in localized non-small cell lung cancer. Whole-study results and caveats: Uninvolved adjacent lung showed the highest T cell clonality, exceeding tumor. Greater T cell density in blood accompanied longer overall survival. Because sequencing included only one region (of the tumor), heterogeneity remains possible.

Libraries were prepared by immunoSEQ multiplex PCR; TCRdb keeps only in-frame clonotypes and omits some of them. The sample holds some 6,300 clones, less than 45% seen once. V was cut by 2 bases and J by 6 bases, with 5 bases left in between. Germline V gene sequence: CDR1 GTSNPN, CDR2 SVGIG (reference sequence). CDR3 length equals 11 residues. About this clone itself: Its specificity is unknown.

The chain employs TRBV30 and TRBJ1-3; D gene uncertain. The receptor's source is a woman aged 35-70 years with stage II squamous cell lung carcinoma. The specimen comprised lung tumor tissue, sampled before any cancer treatment. CDR3 residues: CAWSRANTIYF. The CDR3 DNA reads TGTGCCTGGAGTCGAGCAAACACCATATATTTT. The whole variable domain, remainder taken from reference TRBV30 and TRBJ1-3, is SQTIHQWPATLVQPVGSPLSLECTVEGTSNPNLYWYRQAAGRGLQLLFYSVGIGQISSEVPQNLSASRPQDRQFILSSKKLLLSDSGFYLCAWSRANTIYFGEGSWLTVV.